Listed below are T cell receptor beta chains from one sample, sequenced in a study of blood T cell repertoires in COVID-19. Sequencing used immunoSEQ multiplex PCR; TCRdb keeps in-frame clones, though not all of them. The sample has about 240,000 clones; about 86% are singletons. The sequenced sample was peripheral blood. The origin of the receptors is a man aged 60 to 69 with acute or convalescent COVID-19. The CDR3 runs from the conserved cysteine through the conserved F or W. D genes are given only for firm matches.

TRBD1,TRBV6-6,CASSITGGHSSYEQYF
NA,TRBV5-4,CASSLEAQGKAEAFF
NA,TRBV3-1/TRBV3-2,CASSHFAGAGGGNEQFF
TRBD2,TRBV30,CAWSGGRVPDEQFF
TRBD1,TRBV28,CASSFGGGVQPQHF
TRBD1,TRBV3-1/TRBV3-2,CASSQIDRGNTEAFF
NA,TRBV12-3/TRBV12-4,CASSEIAGQPQHF
TRBD2,TRBV29-1,CSVGLAGPYEQYF
NA,TRBV6-5,CASSLLNTGELFF
NA,TRBV27,CASSSPGGGGELFF
NA,TRBV28,CASSIPTYEQYF
NA,TRBV19,CASSASAGRNEQFF
NA,TRBV5-6,CASSLLRGEAFF
TRBD1,TRBV5-6,CASSLRGRNYGYTF
NA,TRBV5-8,CASSTADEQFF
NA,TRBV29-1,CSAEKGVDTGELFF
NA,TRBV25-1,CASSGGEDYNSPLHF
TRBD1,TRBV9,CASSLQGAGAEAFF
NA,TRBV5-1,CASSRGGEQTQYF
NA,TRBV24-1,CATSSGFTEAFF